The rows below give T cell receptor beta chains drawn from one sample of a study of OX40 agonist ivuxolimab in advanced cancers. The table came from immunoSEQ multiplex PCR; TCRdb's copy has only in-frame clones and leaves some out. Here the sample spans roughly 53,000 clones, approximately 91% being singletons. Sample: CD4+ or CD8+ T cells sorted from blood, taken in a trial of the OX40 agonist ivuxolimab. All receptors come from an adult with an advanced solid tumor such as melanoma, head and neck, liver or kidney cancer. CDR3s include the opening cysteine and the closing phenylalanine or tryptophan. Each record gives: V gene, CDR3 length, J gene, clone size, D gene, CDR3 protein, CDR3 DNA. A D gene is named only where the DNA matches it firmly. Rows may omit the clone size; those that give it use once, few, many or a size class.

TRBV28	13	TRBJ2-7	-	-	CASSFSGSYEQYF	TGTGCCAGCAGTTTCTCCGGGTCCTACGAGCAGTACTTC
TRBV14	17	TRBJ2-1	-	TRBD2	CASSQALQRERYNEQFF	TGTGCCAGCAGCCAAGCCCTCCAGCGGGAGCGGTACAATGAGCAGTTCTTC
TRBV10-3	14	TRBJ2-1	-	TRBD1	CAISPDRGSNEQFF	TGTGCCATCAGCCCTGACAGGGGCAGCAATGAGCAGTTCTTC
TRBV21-1	16	TRBJ1-2	-	-	CASTHRGGQGYYGYTF	TGTGCCAGCACCCATCGAGGGGGACAGGGGTACTATGGCTACACCTTC
TRBV28	14	TRBJ1-4	-	TRBD1	CASRAGQGGEKLFF	TGTGCCAGCAGGGCGGGACAGGGAGGTGAAAAACTGTTTTTT
TRBV28	13	TRBJ1-1	-	-	CASARRLNTEAFF	TGTGCCAGCGCACGGAGACTGAACACTGAAGCTTTCTTT
TRBV5-5	17	TRBJ2-7	-	-	CASSLRGQGPSTYEQYF	TGTGCCAGCAGCCTGAGAGGCCAGGGGCCCAGCACCTACGAGCAGTACTTC
TRBV19	15	TRBJ2-2	once	TRBD1	CASSRQGANTGELFF	TGTGCCAGTAGTCGGCAGGGGGCGAACACCGGGGAGCTGTTTTTT
TRBV9	18	TRBJ2-2	-	-	CASSVDPTGTANTGELFF	TGTGCCAGCAGCGTAGACCCTACCGGGACGGCGAACACCGGGGAGCTGTTTTTT
TRBV19	13	TRBJ1-1	-	-	CASSIWGDTEAFF	TGTGCCAGTAGTATTTGGGGCGACACTGAAGCTTTCTTT
TRBV15	14	TRBJ2-7	-	TRBD1	CATRAQGARYEQYF	TGTGCCACCAGGGCTCAGGGGGCACGCTACGAGCAGTACTTC
TRBV2	14	TRBJ2-7	-	-	CASSRDAVSYEQYF	TGTGCCAGCAGTCGGGACGCGGTCTCCTACGAGCAGTACTTC
TRBV6-1	15	TRBJ2-7	few	-	CASRGDTGGAYEQYF	TGTGCCAGCAGGGGAGATACAGGGGGGGCCTACGAGCAGTACTTC
TRBV7-2	14	TRBJ1-4	-	-	CASNPTGLNEKLFF	TGTGCCAGCAACCCGACAGGCCTTAATGAAAAACTGTTTTTT
TRBV4-1	14	TRBJ1-1	few	-	CASSQLRAETEAFF	TGCGCCAGCAGCCAACTAAGAGCAGAAACTGAAGCTTTCTTT
TRBV2	15	TRBJ1-2	-	-	CASLLYAQGNYGYTF	TGTGCCAGCCTCCTTTACGCGCAGGGCAACTATGGCTACACCTTC
TRBV5-4	14	TRBJ2-7	-	TRBD2	CASSLGTRVYEQYF	TGTGCCAGCAGCTTGGGGACTAGGGTCTACGAGCAGTACTTC
TRBV5-4	15	TRBJ2-7	medium-sized	-	CASSLIGGGSYEQYF	TGTGCCAGCAGCTTGATCGGGGGCGGGTCCTACGAGCAGTACTTC
TRBV5-1	15	TRBJ2-1	-	TRBD2	CASSSGGSSYNEQFF	TGCGCCAGCAGCAGCGGGGGGAGCTCCTACAATGAGCAGTTCTTC
TRBV5-5	17	TRBJ2-1	-	TRBD2	CASRLPSGRDSYNEQFF	TGTGCCAGCAGGCTCCCAAGCGGGAGGGATTCCTACAATGAGCAGTTCTTC
TRBV7-7	13	TRBJ2-2	-	-	CASSPRNTGELFF	TGTGCTAGCAGCCCCCGTAACACCGGGGAGCTGTTTTTT
TRBV7-9	14	TRBJ2-5	-	-	CASSWGKGGETQYF	TGTGCCAGCAGCTGGGGAAAAGGGGGGGAGACCCAGTACTTC
TRBV6-6	15	TRBJ2-5	once	-	CASSYSGAVEETQYF	TGTGCCAGCAGTTACTCAGGGGCAGTGGAAGAGACCCAGTACTTC
TRBV30	13	TRBJ2-7	-	-	CAWDQGWQGEQYF	TGTGCCTGGGACCAGGGGTGGCAGGGGGAGCAGTACTTC
TRBV28	15	TRBJ1-1	few	-	CASSSQGNLVAEAFF	TGTGCCAGCAGCTCACAGGGAAATTTGGTAGCTGAAGCTTTCTTT
TRBV18	16	TRBJ1-1	-	-	CASSPLGGSMNTEAFF	TGTGCCAGCTCACCCCTAGGCGGCAGCATGAACACTGAAGCTTTCTTT
TRBV29-1	13	TRBJ2-7	-	-	CSVATGWDYEQYF	TGCAGCGTTGCTACAGGATGGGACTACGAGCAGTACTTC
TRBV5-6	16	TRBJ1-1	-	TRBD1	CASSFGRGTGNTEAFF	TGTGCCAGCAGCTTCGGTAGGGGGACAGGGAACACTGAAGCTTTCTTT
TRBV5-1	11	TRBJ2-5	-	-	CASSLDKTQYF	TGCGCCAGCAGTCTTGACAAGACCCAGTACTTC
TRBV19	13	TRBJ2-7	-	-	CASRPNPRGEQYF	TGTGCCAGTAGACCTAACCCCAGGGGCGAGCAGTACTTC
TRBV2	14	TRBJ1-2	-	-	CASSPSGPNYGYTF	TGTGCCAGCAGCCCTTCGGGGCCCAACTATGGCTACACCTTC
TRBV28	15	TRBJ2-1	-	TRBD2	CASSLGRGGRDEQFF	TGTGCCAGCAGTTTAGGGCGGGGGGGCCGCGATGAGCAGTTCTTC
TRBV6-5	14	TRBJ1-2	once	TRBD1	CASSYRPGQEATTF	TGTGCCAGCAGTTACCGCCCGGGACAGGAGGCGACTACCTTC
TRBV7-9	14	TRBJ2-7	once	-	CASSLNRAEDEQYF	TGTGCCAGCAGCTTAAACAGGGCCGAGGACGAGCAGTACTTC
TRBV5-8	15	TRBJ1-5	once	-	CASSTELYSNQPQHF	TGTGCCAGCAGCACGGAGCTTTATAGCAATCAGCCCCAGCATTTT
TRBV7-6	13	TRBJ2-7	-	TRBD2	CASSLARGDEQYF	TGTGCCAGCAGCTTAGCGCGGGGGGACGAGCAGTACTTC
TRBV2	15	TRBJ2-7	-	-	CASSEARAGAAEQYF	TGTGCCAGCAGTGAAGCGCGGGCGGGGGCAGCCGAGCAGTACTTC
TRBV6-1	14	TRBJ1-2	-	TRBD1	CASRGGGNRHGYTF	TGTGCCAGCAGAGGGGGCGGCAACCGCCATGGCTACACCTTC
TRBV28	14	TRBJ2-2	-	TRBD2	CASRAGGTGGELFF	TGTGCCAGCCGAGCGGGGGGCACGGGCGGGGAGCTGTTTTTT
TRBV5-4	16	TRBJ2-7	-	TRBD2	CASSPKGGSLIYEQYF	TGTGCCAGCAGCCCCAAGGGAGGGTCCCTCATCTACGAGCAGTACTTC
TRBV19	13	TRBJ1-5	few	-	CASSLHRAQPQHF	TGTGCCAGTAGTTTGCACAGGGCTCAGCCCCAGCATTTT
TRBV10-3	16	TRBJ2-3	-	TRBD2	CAISGWASGVQDTQYF	TGTGCCATCAGTGGTTGGGCTAGCGGGGTCCAAGATACGCAGTATTTT
TRBV18	14	TRBJ2-7	-	-	CASSPRAATYEQYF	TGTGCCAGCTCACCACGGGCGGCCACCTACGAGCAGTACTTC
TRBV7-6	16	TRBJ2-7	-	-	CASSLGAGGTPYEQYF	TGTGCCAGCAGCTTAGGGGCGGGCGGGACCCCCTACGAGCAGTACTTC
TRBV28	15	TRBJ2-6	once	-	CASRTGVSGANVLTF	TGTGCCAGCAGGACGGGGGTCTCTGGGGCCAACGTCCTGACTTTC
TRBV6-5	15	TRBJ2-7	-	TRBD1	CASSIDRGPSYEQYF	TGTGCCAGCAGTATTGACAGGGGACCCTCCTACGAGCAGTACTTC
TRBV5-1	15	TRBJ2-6	-	-	CASSPGLSGANVPTF	TGCGCCAGCAGTCCGGGCCTCTCTGGGGCCAACGTCCCGACTTTC
TRBV5-1	14	TRBJ2-3	-	-	CASSLEAYTDTQYF	TGCGCCAGCAGCTTGGAGGCTTACACAGATACGCAGTATTTT
TRBV30	11	TRBJ2-7	-	-	CAWSVQGNKYF	TGTGCCTGGAGTGTACAAGGGAACAAGTACTTC
TRBV28	15	TRBJ2-1	-	-	CASSLSGARFNEQFF	TGTGCCAGCAGTTTATCAGGGGCGCGTTTCAATGAGCAGTTCTTC
TRBV5-1	14	TRBJ2-2	-	-	CASSLTANTGELFF	TGCGCCAGCAGCTTGACGGCGAACACCGGGGAGCTGTTTTTT
TRBV5-1	15	TRBJ2-2	-	TRBD2	CASSFGLAGHGELFF	TGCGCCAGCAGCTTCGGACTAGCGGGGCACGGGGAGCTGTTTTTT
TRBV10-3	16	TRBJ2-1	-	TRBD2	CAISESGAGGYNEQFF	TGTGCCATCAGTGAGTCGGGTGCGGGAGGTTACAATGAGCAGTTCTTC
TRBV7-9	15	TRBJ1-1	-	-	CASSSNSYANTEAFF	TGTGCCAGCAGCTCCAACAGCTATGCGAACACTGAAGCTTTCTTT
TRBV5-1	16	TRBJ2-1	-	-	CASSRQFDRPSNEQFF	TGCGCCAGCAGCCGCCAATTCGACAGGCCTTCTAATGAGCAGTTCTTC
TRBV18	16	TRBJ1-4	few	-	CASSPPEGGTNEKLFF	TGTGCCAGCTCACCACCGGAGGGGGGTACTAATGAAAAACTGTTTTTT
TRBV6-5	16	TRBJ2-1	-	-	CASSYSWSSSYNEQFF	TGTGCCAGCAGTTACTCGTGGAGTAGCTCCTACAATGAGCAGTTCTTC